This record covers a single T cell receptor beta chain. Germline V gene data show CDR1 as SGHDT and CDR2 as YYEEEE. J was trimmed by 3 bases and V by 3 bases; bases with no gene match: 3. There are 13 residues in the CDR3. The source of the sample is a study of blood T cell repertoires in COVID-19. Study-wide context: Donors in the United States, Italy and Spain gave samples during acute or convalescent COVID-19.

The protocol was immunoSEQ multiplex PCR, while the TCRdb copy is restricted to in-frame clones and leaves out a portion. The table lists 110,000 to 150,000 clones, 80% of them singletons. The source is a man in his 70s who had recovered from COVID-19. The chain joins TRBV5-6 to TRBJ2-7, with 7 bases that match TRBD1. Sequencing was performed on peripheral blood. As DNA, the CDR3 is TGTGCCAGCAGCTCAGGACAGGACTACGAGCAGTACTTC. This sequence encodes CASSSGQDYEQYF.